The text below deals with one TCR beta chain. The V gene's germline CDR1 is GTSNPN and CDR2 SVGIG (reference sequence). CDR3 length equals 14 residues. The ends lost 4 bases at V and 4 bases at J; junction bases unmatched: 6. TCRdb keeps only in-frame clones here, not all; method: immunoSEQ multiplex PCR. The profile covers around 40,000 clones, with 65% to 90% appearing a single time and roughly 9.9% taken by the ten largest. The data were taken from a study of blood T cell repertoires in COVID-19. Study-wide background: Both acute and convalescent COVID-19 samples were obtained from the United States, Italy and Spain.

This sequence joins TRBV30 and TRBJ2-3; 9 bases map to TRBD1. Sample: peripheral blood. This sequence originates from a human donor in a cohort sampled during active COVID-19. In nucleotides, the CDR3 is TGTGCCTGGAACCCCACAGGGGGCTCAGATACGCAGTATTTT. This gives the protein CAWNPTGGSDTQYF.